What follows describes a single T cell receptor (beta chain). Its antigen is not known. A single base separates this from a much larger clone, so it may be a read error. MiXCR was run by TCRdb on the reads, yielding one entry per CDR3 protein. The table records roughly 630,000 distinct CDR3 sequences, less than 25% of them present only once. The entry originates in a study of T cell repertoires in cytomegalovirus infection. General study results and limits: In two of eight donors, the top clonotype was HLA-C-restricted CMV-specific.

V dropped 11 bases and J dropped 5; count of bases not matched to a gene: 25. The length of the CDR3 is 18 residues. The germline CDR1 and CDR2 sequences are MDHEN and SYDVKM. Sequencing input: CD8+ T cells from PBMCs. J is TRBJ2-3 and V is TRBV28; 7 nucleotides line up with TRBD2. The clonotype was recovered from a human donor in good health (CMV status not recorded). Some clones in this sample may be carry-over from other donors' samples. This CDR3 reads CASSSFIASAGEIDTQYF. The CDR3 coding sequence is TGTGCCTCCAGCAGTTTCATCGCTTCTGCGGGGGAGATAGATACGCAGTATTTT.